A selection of T cell receptor beta chains follows, all from one sample in a study of blood T cell repertoires in COVID-19. Clones were sequenced by immunoSEQ multiplex PCR, and TCRdb holds only the in-frame ones, with some missing. Of around 300,000 clones listed, about 87% were seen once; the top ten hold 1.5% to 2%. Sequencing was performed on peripheral blood. These receptors all come from a woman aged 30 to 39 with COVID-19, enrolled during active disease. Each CDR3 is given with its conserved first and last residue. D genes are given only for firm matches.

CDR3aa,j_gene,v_gene,d_gene
CASSLAGGQETQYF,TRBJ2-5,TRBV5-1,TRBD2
CASSLGTASYYEQYF,TRBJ2-7,TRBV7-2,.
CASSPREGENGYTF,TRBJ1-2,TRBV9,.
CAWSREERTSVLTF,TRBJ2-6,TRBV30,.
CASTYGGSTDTQYF,TRBJ2-3,TRBV2,TRBD2
CASSLGTGRVYEQFF,TRBJ2-1,TRBV11-1,.
CASSLESGQRSRNTIYF,TRBJ1-3,TRBV7-2,.
CASTERGSSYNSPLHF,TRBJ1-6,TRBV2,.
CTSSQGASGKETQYF,TRBJ2-5,TRBV1,.
CSASGDNAKLFF,TRBJ1-4,TRBV20-1,.
CASSVGQVKETQYF,TRBJ2-5,TRBV18,TRBD1
CASSLVGQGYLNEQFF,TRBJ2-1,TRBV5-4,TRBD1
CASSDHGTGSYGYTF,TRBJ1-2,TRBV7-2,TRBD1
CASSSTRTGGDYGYTF,TRBJ1-2,TRBV28,TRBD1
CASSKQNYGYTF,TRBJ1-2,TRBV6-5,.
CASSFRRDELYF,TRBJ2-4,TRBV12-3/TRBV12-4,.
CAWREDNYEQYF,TRBJ2-7,TRBV30,.
CASSISAGHNLYGYTF,TRBJ1-2,TRBV19,.
CASSWETGKPTNEKLFF,TRBJ1-4,TRBV5-1,TRBD1
CASSADRGHGYTF,TRBJ1-2,TRBV11-3,TRBD1
CASSQGHPGNTIYF,TRBJ1-3,TRBV3-1/TRBV3-2,.
CASSYGKGGSQFF,TRBJ2-1,TRBV6-5,.
CASGLTRSSYNEQFF,TRBJ2-1,TRBV12-5,.
CASSPQGATLYGYTF,TRBJ1-2,TRBV4-1,TRBD1
CASSLSGRDNEQFF,TRBJ2-1,TRBV27,.
CAISGRGLAGEKSTDTQYF,TRBJ2-3,TRBV10-3,TRBD2
CASSKGQNPNYGYTF,TRBJ1-2,TRBV7-2,TRBD1
CASVLTGSETQYF,TRBJ2-5,TRBV5-5,.
CASGTENTEAFF,TRBJ1-1,TRBV2,TRBD1
CASSPKTGTLPYEQFF,TRBJ2-1,TRBV7-9,TRBD1
CASSPDRGVSNYGYTF,TRBJ1-2,TRBV7-9,TRBD1